A single sample gave rise to the 20 T cell receptor beta chains below, sequenced in a study of low-dose radiotherapy and immunotherapy resistance in tumors. Primers used for first-strand cDNA, a TRAV- and TRBV-specific set, covered both alpha and beta chains. With a constant-region primer and a V-primer adapter, TCRs were subjected to 20 PCR cycles of amplification. TCRdb re-derived calls from the reads in MiXCR, one entry per CDR3 protein. In the table there are tens of thousands of distinct CDR3 sequences, around 21% of which are singletons. Specified time point: after trial treatment. Treatment described: LDRT plus nivolumab, ipilimumab, low-dose cyclophosphamide and aspirin (RACIN trial). Sequenced material: PBMCs, taken after low-dose radiotherapy plus immunotherapy. These receptors all come from a female donor with ovarian cancer.

To note about this clonotype: One base separates it from a far larger clone, so it is likely a read error. V is TRBV14 and J is TRBJ2-5; 8 bases line up with TRBD2. The V gene's germline CDR1 is SGHDN and CDR2 FVKESK. Trimming removed 4 bases from V and 11 bases from J; junction bases left unmatched: 12. This CDR3 has 14 residues. The CDR3 protein is CASSPGGARNEQYF. The CDR3 region has the DNA TGTGCCAGCAGCCCGGGGGGGGCTCGCAATGAGCAGTACTTC.

Ten or more counts support this clonotype. V and J are TRBV20-1 and TRBJ2-3, with 10 bases identical to TRBD2. The ends lost 3 bases at V and 1 base at J; junction bases unmatched: 16. Per the germline V gene, CDR1 is DFQATT and CDR2 is SNEGSKA (reference sequence). The CDR3 sequence is 19 residues long. Written as DNA, the CDR3 is TGCAGTGCTAGGGGGTCCGGGCTAGCGGGAGTAGACGGCACAGATACGCAGTATTTT. Its translation is CSARGSGLAGVDGTDTQYF.

This clonotype occurred many times. The chain links TRBV5-1 to TRBJ2-2, with unresolved D. V dropped 1 base and J dropped 6 bases, with 10 bases sitting between them. Germline V gene sequence: CDR1 SGHRS, CDR2 YFSETQ. The length of the CDR3 is 14 residues. The CDR3 reads CASSLNADAGELFF. The CDR3 coding sequence is TGCGCCAGCAGCTTGAATGCGGACGCCGGGGAGCTGTTTTTT.

This clonotype appeared many times. The chain uses TRBV12-5 and TRBJ1-1, with D tentatively TRBD1 (5 bases). Trimming took 2 bases from V and 7 from J, leaving 11 bases between them. The CDR3 length is 13 residues. Germline V lookup: CDR1 LGHNT, CDR2 FRNRAP. The CDR3 sequence: CASGLMGRGEAFF. The CDR3 region has the DNA TGTGCTAGTGGTTTGATGGGGCGCGGTGAAGCTTTCTTT.

In its sample, this clonotype was seen many times. The gene calls are TRBV30 and TRBJ2-3; no reliable D call. Germline V lookup: CDR1 GTSNPN, CDR2 SVGIG (reference sequence). The V gene lost 5 bases and the J gene lost 1 base, with 10 bases spanning the gap. The length of the CDR3 is 13 residues. CDR3 in amino acids: CAWGDRRTDTQYF. CDR3 sequence (DNA): TGTGCCTGGGGTGACCGTCGCACAGATACGCAGTATTTT. The entire variable domain, with the rest obtained from reference TRBV30 and TRBJ2-3, is as follows: SQTIHQWPATLVQPVGSPLSLECTVEGTSNPNLYWYRQAAGRGLQLLFYSVGIGQISSEVPQNLSASRPQDRQFILSSKKLLLSDSGFYLCAWGDRRTDTQYFGPGTRLTVL.

The table lists this clonotype with many counts. The gene calls are TRBV18 and TRBJ1-4; no clear D. The germline V gene encodes CDR1 KGHSH and CDR2 LQKENI. The CDR3 has 13 residues. V was shortened by 4 bases and J by 3 bases, with 6 bases between the two germline ends. The CDR3 DNA reads as TGTGCCAGCTCACAGGAAGCTAATGAAAAACTGTTTTTT. Protein sequence: CASSQEANEKLFF.

This clonotype was found once. This chain uses TRBV11-1 with TRBJ2-2; D gene unclear. This CDR3 is 15 amino acids long. Germline assignment: CDR1 SGHAT and CDR2 FQDESV (reference sequence). Trimming took 5 bases from V and 0 from J, leaving 10 bases between them. The CDR3 is CASSPLGANTGELFF. The CDR3 DNA reads TGTGCCAGCAGCCCCCTGGGCGCGAACACCGGGGAGCTGTTTTTT.

Ten or more counts support this clonotype. The chain recombines TRBV28 with TRBJ1-2; D is undetermined. The CDR3 sequence is 12 residues long. The V and J ends lost 7 bases and 0 bases respectively, with 6 bases between them. Looked up from germline, CDR1 is MDHEN and CDR2 is SYDVKM. CDR3 in DNA: TGTGCCAGCACCGCCTCTAACTATGGCTACACCTTC. Translation gives CASTASNYGYTF.

There are many counts of this clonotype. CDR3 DNA sequence: TGCGCCAGCAGCCCGTCCAGGACTCTTGCCTACGAGCAGTACTTC. It encodes CASSPSRTLAYEQYF. The chain uses TRBV5-1 and TRBJ2-7; TRBD2 is a possible D gene (5 bases). CDR1 and CDR2 (germline): SGHRS, YFSETQ. The CDR3 contains 15 residues. Trimming took 4 bases from V and 2 from J, leaving 16 bases between them.

Worth noting for this clonotype: A far more abundant clone sits one base away, making this likely a read error. The chain joins TRBV28 to TRBJ2-1; no clear D. This CDR3 spans 12 amino acids. The germline V gene has CDR1 MDHEN and CDR2 SYDVKM. Written as DNA, the CDR3 is TGTGACAGCAGTCCCTTGGGGAATGAGCAGTTCTTC. Residues: CDSSPLGNEQFF.

The rearrangement joins TRBV4-3 to TRBJ1-1; TRBD1 might be the D (5 bases). The length of the CDR3 is 15 residues. CDR1 LGHNA and CDR2 YSLEER come from the germline V gene. V was cut by 4 bases and J by 0 bases, with 12 bases left in between. The CDR3: CASSPGRMLNTEAFF. The CDR3 nucleotides are TGCGCCAGCAGCCCGGGACGGATGCTGAACACTGAAGCTTTCTTT.

On this clonotype itself: A far larger clone is off by one base, so a read error is likely. This rearrangement joins TRBV5-1 to TRBJ2-2, with D perhaps TRBD2 (6 bases). Germline V gene data show CDR1 as SGHRS and CDR2 as YFSETQ. CDR3 length: 16 amino acids. The chain's CDR3 is CASSLEGNLSTGELFF. Written as DNA, the CDR3 is TGTGCCAGCAGCTTGGAGGGGAACCTTTCCACCGGGGAGCTGTTTTTT.

This clonotype occurred many times. The V and J genes are TRBV12-3 or TRBV12-4 and TRBJ2-1; 7 bases map to TRBD1. With V trimmed by 4 bases and J by 4 bases, 4 bases remained unmatched. The CDR3 contains 14 residues. Here the CDR3 reads CASSSTGLYNEQFF. As DNA, the CDR3 is TGTGCCAGCAGTTCGACAGGGCTATACAATGAGCAGTTCTTC.

In this sample, this clonotype turned up many times. The chain is built from TRBV5-1 and TRBJ1-5; D unresolved. The CDR3 consists of 15 residues. The germline V gene has CDR1 SGHRS and CDR2 YFSETQ. Trimming took off 0 bases at V and 3 bases at J, with 10 bases between the two ends. The CDR3 bases are TGCGCCAGCAGCTTGGGATGGGGTGCCAATCAGCCCCAGCATTTT. Protein: CASSLGWGANQPQHF.

Concerning this clonotype itself: With a far larger clone one base away, a read error is the likely cause. This chain connects TRBV2 to TRBJ2-1, with D possibly called TRBD1 or TRBD2 (5 bases each). The CDR3 length is 14 residues. CDR1 and CDR2 (germline): SNHLY, FYNNEI. Trimming stripped 6 bases from V and 9 bases from J, with 18 bases between. CDR3: CASRVVGAAGEQFF. CDR3 sequence (DNA): TGTGCCAGCAGAGTTGTCGGGGCTGCGGGTGAGCAGTTCTTC. Full variable domain (missing parts from reference TRBV2 and TRBJ2-1): EPEVTQTPSHQVTQMGQEVILRCVPISNHLYFYWYRQILGQKVEFLVSFYNNEISEKSEIFDDQFSVERPDGSNFTLKIRSTKLEDSAMYFCASRVVGAAGEQFFGPGTRLTVL.

The chain carries TRBV12-3 or TRBV12-4 and TRBJ1-5; D is perhaps TRBD1 (6 bases). With 1 base removed from V and 7 bases from J, the gap between germline ends came to 11 bases. The CDR3 extends over 14 amino acids. CDR3 sequence (DNA): TGTGCCAGCAGTTTAGACAGGGAGGGACAGCCCCAGCATTTT. Encoded protein: CASSLDREGQPQHF.

This clonotype has a count of ten or more. The genes are TRBV19 and TRBJ2-7; a weak D match, TRBD1 (5 bases). Trimming pared 3 bases from V and 3 bases from J, leaving 12 bases between. In germline, CDR1 is LNHDA, CDR2 SQIVND (reference sequence). The CDR3 is made up of 14 amino acids. This CDR3 reads CASSMGTGNYEQYF. The CDR3 coding sequence is TGTGCCAGTAGTATGGGTACAGGAAACTACGAGCAGTACTTC.

In its sample, this clonotype was seen many times. CDR3 nucleotide sequence: TGCAGTGCTAGGCGCGCGAGCGGGGGGCTATATACGCAGTATTTT. It encodes CSARRASGGLYTQYF. This chain links TRBV20-1 with TRBJ2-3; 9 bases map to TRBD2. From germline, CDR1 is DFQATT and CDR2 SNEGSKA (reference sequence). The CDR3 has 15 residues. The J segment lost 7 bases and the V segment lost 3 bases, leaving 11 bases of the junction unmatched.

This clonotype has only a few counts. The rearrangement joins TRBV5-6 to TRBJ2-7, with 7 positions matching TRBD1. The ends lost 4 bases at V and 5 bases at J; junction bases unmatched: 6. The germline gives CDR1 SGHDT, CDR2 YYEEEE. This CDR3 is built from 13 residues. CDR3 sequence reads: CASSEGQLNEQYF. Here the CDR3 DNA reads TGTGCCAGCAGCGAGGGACAGCTCAACGAGCAGTACTTC.

This clonotype was seen repeatedly, ten times or more. V gene TRBV5-1 combines with J gene TRBJ2-2, with D uncertain. Germline CDR1 reads SGHRS; CDR2 reads YFSETQ. CDR3 length equals 12 residues. V lost 5 bases, J lost 5 bases, and 7 bases lay in between. The CDR3 protein is CASREQTGELFF. As DNA, the CDR3 is TGCGCCAGCAGAGAACAGACCGGGGAGCTGTTTTTT.